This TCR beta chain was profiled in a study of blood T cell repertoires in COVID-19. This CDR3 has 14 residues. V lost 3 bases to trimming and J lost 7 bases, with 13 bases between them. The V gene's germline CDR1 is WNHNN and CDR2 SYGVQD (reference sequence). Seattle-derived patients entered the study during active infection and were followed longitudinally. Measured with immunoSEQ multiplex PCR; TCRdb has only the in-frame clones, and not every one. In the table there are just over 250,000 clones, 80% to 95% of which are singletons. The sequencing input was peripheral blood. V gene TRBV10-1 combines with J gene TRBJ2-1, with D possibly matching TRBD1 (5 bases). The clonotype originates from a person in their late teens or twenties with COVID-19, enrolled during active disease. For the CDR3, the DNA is TGCGCCAGCAGTGAACCACCAGGGCTGAATGAGCAGTTCTTC. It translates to CASSEPPGLNEQFF.